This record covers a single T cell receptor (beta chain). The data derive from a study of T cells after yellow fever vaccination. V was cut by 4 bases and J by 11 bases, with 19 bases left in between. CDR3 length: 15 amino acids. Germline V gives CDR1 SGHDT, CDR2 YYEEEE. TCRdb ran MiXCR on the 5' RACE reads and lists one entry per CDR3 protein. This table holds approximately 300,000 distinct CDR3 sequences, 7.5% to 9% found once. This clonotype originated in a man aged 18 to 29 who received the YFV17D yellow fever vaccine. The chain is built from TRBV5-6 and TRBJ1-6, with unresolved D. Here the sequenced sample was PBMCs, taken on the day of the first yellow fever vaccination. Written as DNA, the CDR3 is TGTGCCAGCAGCCTACGGATGGGCCCAGGTGCACCCCTCCACTTT. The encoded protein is CASSLRMGPGAPLHF.